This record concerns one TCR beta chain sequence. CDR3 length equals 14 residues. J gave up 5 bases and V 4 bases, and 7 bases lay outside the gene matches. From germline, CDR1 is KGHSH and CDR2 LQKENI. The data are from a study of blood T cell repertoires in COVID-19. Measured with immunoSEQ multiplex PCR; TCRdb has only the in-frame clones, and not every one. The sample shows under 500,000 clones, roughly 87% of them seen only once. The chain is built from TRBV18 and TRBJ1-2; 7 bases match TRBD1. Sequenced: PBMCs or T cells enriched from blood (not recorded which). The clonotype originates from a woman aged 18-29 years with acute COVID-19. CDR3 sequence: CASSREGGGYGYTF. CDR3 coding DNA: TGTGCCAGCTCACGAGAAGGGGGCGGATATGGCTACACCTTC.